This T cell receptor (beta chain) emerged from a study of cytomegalovirus exposure and HLA in healthy donors. With 7 bases clipped from V and 6 bases from J, the junction kept 12 bases outside the gene matches. The length of the CDR3 is 15 residues. CDR1 and CDR2 from the germline V gene are SQVTM and ANQGSEA. The donors, nominally healthy at sampling, likely had unrecorded immune exposures. Both 60 Vbeta primers and 13 Jbeta primers went into the PCR. Repertoires were generated with immunoSEQ multiplex PCR, while TCRdb's copy carries only in-frame clones and drops some. The sample contains about 150,000 clones, approximately 79% of which appear only once.

V and J are TRBV29-1 and TRBJ2-2; 9 bases fit TRBD1. This receptor was obtained from a male donor in good health and CMV-seronegative. Sequencing was carried out using PBMCs. The CDR3 DNA reads TGCAGCGCAACACAGGGGGCGGATTTTGCCGGGGAGCTGTTTTTT. Its translation: CSATQGADFAGELFF.